The entry that follows covers one T cell receptor beta chain sequence. This sample is drawn from a study of blood T cell repertoires in COVID-19. Looking at the study overall: PBMCs, B-cell-depleted T cells, or T cells were the source of the cDNA or gDNA that made up the material.

Only in-frame clones appear in the TCRdb table, and some are missing; sequencing was by immunoSEQ multiplex PCR. The data show some 340,000 clones, around 88% seen once. Germline V lookup: CDR1 SGHRS, CDR2 YFSETQ. Trimming removed 0 bases at V and 8 bases at J, with 17 bases between. The CDR3 consists of 15 residues. This chain joins TRBV5-1 and TRBJ1-2; D gene unclear. The source material was peripheral blood. This TCR was recovered from a man aged 30 to 39 with active or convalescent COVID-19. The chain's CDR3 is CASSLGGRATKGYTF. The DNA for the CDR3 is TGCGCCAGCAGCTTGGGCGGGAGGGCCACGAAGGGCTACACCTTC.